Sequencing of this T cell receptor beta chain was carried out in a study of cytomegalovirus exposure and HLA in healthy donors. Study-level points and caveats: Association of a missense DCLRE1C variant with TCR beta V- and J-gene trimming was reported in a later analysis. The authors later found TCR association rates varying by HLA locus, with DRB1 most and HLA-C fewest.

Healthy individuals who donated bone marrow served as the donors. CDR3 length: 13 amino acids. V shed 10 bases, J shed 3 bases, and the junction held 2 bases outside the gene matches. The germline gives CDR1 LNHDA, CDR2 SQIVND (reference sequence). As for this clone: Its matching antigen is unknown.

PCR primers comprised 60 Vbeta and 13 Jbeta primers. Sequencing used immunoSEQ multiplex PCR; TCRdb keeps in-frame clones, though not all of them. The sample lists approximately 110,000 clones, around 73% occurring once. The sequence came from a man aged 35-49 years in good health and CMV-seronegative. What was sequenced was PBMCs. The V gene is TRBV19, the J gene TRBJ2-5; the match to TRBD2 covers 13 bases. The CDR3: CATGTSGEETQYF. DNA of the CDR3: TGTGCCACCGGGACTAGCGGGGAAGAGACCCAGTACTTC. Full variable domain (outside the CDR3, taken from reference TRBV19 and TRBJ2-5): DGGITQSPKYLFRKEGQNVTLSCEQNLNHDAMYWYRQDPGQGLRLIYYSQIVNDFQKGDIAEGYSVSREKKESFPLTVTSAQKNPTAFYLCATGTSGEETQYFGPGTRLLVL.